The clone carrying this T cell receptor (beta chain) was seen a few times. Antigen unknown. This entry belongs to a study of beta chain features in type 1 diabetes. General study results and limits: Among all four CD4+ subsets, Type 1 diabetes patients had TCRB CDR3s that were moderately but significantly shorter. The study notes PCR might favor shorter templates equally in patients and controls.

A single heparinised draw of about 100 mL on average was taken per donor. Germline CDR1 is SQVTM and CDR2 is ANQGSEA. V was clipped by 3 bases and J by 2 bases, with 7 bases between them. The CDR3 extends over 12 amino acids. Reverse transcription of all isolated RNA meant that expressed TCRB transcripts were sequenced. TCRdb keeps only in-frame clones here, not all; method: immunoSEQ multiplex PCR. The sample comprises 350,000 or so clones, around a fifth of which are singletons, and about 0.044% rests with the top ten. J is TRBJ1-2 and V is TRBV29-1, with D perhaps TRBD1 (5 bases). Specimen: naive CD4+ T cells from blood. The TCR was taken from a woman under 30 in good health. CDR3 sequence reads: CSVDSGNYGYTF. The CDR3 nucleotides read TGCAGCGTTGACTCAGGGAACTATGGCTACACCTTC.